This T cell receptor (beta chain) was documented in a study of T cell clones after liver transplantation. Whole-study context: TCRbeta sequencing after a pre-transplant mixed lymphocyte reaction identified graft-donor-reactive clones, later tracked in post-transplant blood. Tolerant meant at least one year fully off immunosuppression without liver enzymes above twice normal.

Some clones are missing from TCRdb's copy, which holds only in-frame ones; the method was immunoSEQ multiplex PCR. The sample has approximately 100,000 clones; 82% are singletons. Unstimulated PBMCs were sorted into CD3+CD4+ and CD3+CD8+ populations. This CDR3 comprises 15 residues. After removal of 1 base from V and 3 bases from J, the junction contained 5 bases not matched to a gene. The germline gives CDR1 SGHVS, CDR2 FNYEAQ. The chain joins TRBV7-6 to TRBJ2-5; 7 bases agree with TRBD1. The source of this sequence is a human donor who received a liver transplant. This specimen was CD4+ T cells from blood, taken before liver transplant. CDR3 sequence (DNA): TGTGCCAGCAGCTTAGTGGGAGACAGGGAAGAGACCCAGTACTTC. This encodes CASSLVGDREETQYF.